Listed here are 18 T cell receptor beta chains from one sample, sequenced in a study of vaccination and CD4 T cells after COVID-19. An Oncomine TCR Beta short-read assay was used to sequence the DNA from cultured CD4+ T cells. TCRdb used MiXCR to reprocess the PCR reads, holding one entry per CDR3 protein. Of 8,500 to 10,000 distinct CDR3 sequences listed, 50% to 80% are singletons. Treatment described: approximately nine-day PBMC culture with coronavirus spike peptide pools or control peptides (ViraFEST assay). These receptors are not linked to any known antigen. Specimen: CD4+ T cells from blood, cultured in vitro. All receptors derive from a human donor who had recovered from COVID-19.

CDR3 protein: CASSLGFSGGYGYTF. In DNA, the CDR3 is TGTGCCAGCAGCTTAGGTTTCAGCGGAGGCTATGGCTACACCTTC. The chain couples TRBV7-8 to TRBJ1-2; D is ambiguous. In germline, CDR1 is SGHVS, CDR2 FQNEAQ. CDR3 length equals 15 residues. Trimming removed 1 base at V and 4 bases at J, with 13 bases between.

The V gene is TRBV20-1, the J gene TRBJ2-1, with 10 bases lining up with TRBD2. The CDR3 extends over 13 amino acids. Germline V gene data show CDR1 as DFQATT and CDR2 as SNEGSKA (reference sequence). The V and J ends lost 6 bases and 7 bases, in that order; junction bases with no gene match: 6. The CDR3 coding sequence is TGCAGTGCGCAGCGGGAGGGCCGTAATGAGCAGTTCTTC. Amino acid sequence: CSAQREGRNEQFF.

The gene calls are TRBV5-5 and TRBJ1-2, with a possible D match to TRBD1 (6 bases). Germline loops: CDR1 SGHKS, CDR2 YYEKEE (reference sequence). Trimming left V 4 bases short and J 3 bases short, with 16 bases between. This CDR3 has 15 residues. DNA for the CDR3: TGTGCCAGCAGCCCTACAGGGACACCCGACTATGGCTACACCTTC. This codes for CASSPTGTPDYGYTF.

This CDR3 reads CASSEDYGTVNTEAFF. CDR3 DNA sequence: TGTGCCAGCAGTGAAGATTACGGGACGGTGAACACTGAAGCTTTCTTT. V gene TRBV6-1 combines with J gene TRBJ1-1, with D maybe TRBD1 (5 bases). Trimming removed 1 base from V and 0 bases from J, with 12 bases in between. This CDR3 region has 16 residues. Germline CDR1 reads MNHNS; CDR2 reads SASEGT.

The chain couples TRBV6-1 to TRBJ2-5; no firm D call. With 1 base removed from V and 9 bases from J, the gap between germline ends came to 12 bases. The CDR3 is 13 residues long. Germline V lookup: CDR1 MNHNS, CDR2 SASEGT. CDR3 sequence: CASSEGVARAQYF. The CDR3 coding sequence is TGTGCCAGCAGTGAAGGTGTCGCCCGGGCCCAGTACTTC.

This chain uses TRBV19 with TRBJ1-5, with unresolved D. Deletions cut 1 base from V and 4 bases from J, with 14 bases between. Per germline, CDR1 LNHDA and CDR2 SQIVND (reference sequence). The CDR3 runs to 16 residues. The CDR3 region is CASSIGPGRPNQPQHF. The CDR3 nucleotides read TGTGCCAGTAGTATAGGGCCCGGGAGACCGAATCAGCCCCAGCATTTT.

This clonotype was observed a single time. This sequence joins TRBV19 and TRBJ1-5; D uncertain. The CDR3 has 14 amino acids. Germline CDR1 LNHDA, CDR2 SQIVND (reference sequence). V lost 7 bases, J lost 7 bases, and 17 bases lay in between. Here the CDR3 reads CASNRDPGVQPQHF. In DNA form, the CDR3 reads TGTGCCAGTAACCGGGATCCTGGGGTGCAGCCCCAGCATTTT.

The chain links TRBV19 to TRBJ1-2, with TRBD1 as a possible D gene (5 bases). V shed 7 bases and J shed 4 bases, with 13 bases lying between them. The CDR3 has 13 residues. CDR1 LNHDA and CDR2 SQIVND come from the germline V gene (reference sequence). The CDR3 loop is CASTRTKGYGYTF. The CDR3, as DNA: TGTGCCAGTACGAGGACAAAGGGCTATGGCTACACCTTC.

This clonotype was detected only a few times. CDR3 DNA: TGTGCCAGCAGTGAAGGGGGCGCTTTTCCTGGCTACACCTTC. Translation gives CASSEGGAFPGYTF. This sequence joins TRBV6-1 and TRBJ1-2; a possible D gene is TRBD1 (5 bases). This CDR3 is 14 amino acids long. Trimming took off 1 base at V and 7 bases at J, with 13 bases between the two ends. The V gene's germline CDR1 is MNHNS and CDR2 SASEGT.

This rearrangement joins TRBV30 to TRBJ1-1, with D possibly matching TRBD1 (6 bases). The germline V gene has CDR1 GTSNPN and CDR2 SVGIG (reference sequence). Trimming removed 5 bases from V and 7 bases from J, with 17 bases in between. This CDR3 has 13 residues. The CDR3 nucleotides are TGTGCCTGGTCGGGACACCTTTCAGGTGAAGCTTTCTTT. Translation gives CAWSGHLSGEAFF.

The chain is built from TRBV10-2 and TRBJ1-2, with 8 positions matching TRBD1. CDR3 size: 13 residues. The V segment lost 6 bases and the J segment 7 bases; nucleotides outside the gene matches: 7. Germline CDR1 is WSHSY and CDR2 is SAAADI. The CDR3 DNA sequence: TGCGCCAGCAGCCTGGACAGGGTCGGTGGCTACACCTTC. This encodes CASSLDRVGGYTF.

This clonotype has only a few counts. This chain connects TRBV20-1 to TRBJ2-3; TRBD2 matches at 10 bases. This CDR3 has 18 residues. With V trimmed by 2 bases and J by 6 bases, 17 bases remained unmatched. Germline CDR1 DFQATT, CDR2 SNEGSKA (reference sequence). The CDR3 region has the DNA TGCAGTGCTAGAAAGGCTAGCGGGAGCTCAACCGGGGGGGATACGCAGTATTTT. This gives the protein CSARKASGSSTGGDTQYF.

The chain carries TRBV20-1 and TRBJ2-2; 8 bases are a match to TRBD2. CDR1 and CDR2 (germline): DFQATT, SNEGSKA (reference sequence). The CDR3 sequence is 13 residues long. J gave up 4 bases and V 5 bases, and 3 bases lay outside the gene matches. CDR3 region: CSADAGGTGELFF. The CDR3 nucleotides are TGCAGTGCTGATGCGGGGGGCACCGGGGAGCTGTTTTTT.

This clonotype was found once. J is TRBJ1-5 and V is TRBV6-1; 10 nucleotides align to TRBD1. The V gene's germline CDR1 is MNHNS and CDR2 SASEGT. The CDR3 has 14 residues. With V trimmed by 5 bases and J by 6 bases, 4 bases remained unmatched. Here the CDR3 DNA reads TGTGCCAGCAGTACGGGACAGGGGCGTCAGCCCCAGCATTTT. Translation: CASSTGQGRQPQHF.

V usage is TRBV19 and J usage is TRBJ2-3; D is possibly TRBD1 or TRBD2 (5 bases each). Looked up from germline, CDR1 is LNHDA and CDR2 is SQIVND (reference sequence). The V and J ends lost 10 bases and 3 bases respectively, with 17 bases between them. CDR3 size: 14 residues. The CDR3 nucleotides read TGTGCCACCAGGGAAGGGGTAGCGACAGATACGCAGTATTTT. Its protein product is CATREGVATDTQYF.

V usage is TRBV5-6 and J usage is TRBJ1-6, with 9 bases fitting TRBD1. V was pared by 2 bases and J by 10 bases, with 16 bases of the junction left unmatched. This CDR3 comprises 18 residues. Germline assignment: CDR1 SGHDT and CDR2 YYEEEE. The CDR3 here is CASSFTAGTGSFFSPLHF. The CDR3 DNA sequence: TGTGCCAGCAGCTTTACAGCCGGGACAGGGTCCTTTTTCTCACCCCTCCACTTT.

This sequence joins TRBV19 and TRBJ1-2; possible D gene TRBD1, 6 bases. Trimming took 3 bases from V and 5 from J, leaving 10 bases between them. Looked up from germline, CDR1 is LNHDA and CDR2 is SQIVND (reference sequence). This CDR3 is 13 amino acids long. CDR3 sequence: CASSMDSLYGYTF. The CDR3 DNA sequence: TGTGCCAGTAGTATGGACAGCCTTTATGGCTACACCTTC.

This rearrangement joins TRBV20-1 to TRBJ1-5; 8 bases are a match to TRBD1. J was trimmed by 6 bases and V by 5 bases; bases with no gene match: 18. Germline V lookup: CDR1 DFQATT, CDR2 SNEGSKA (reference sequence). There are 17 residues in the CDR3. CDR3 amino acids: CSAQVRTPGQVAQPQHF. The CDR3 region has the DNA TGCAGTGCTCAAGTACGAACTCCGGGACAGGTAGCTCAGCCCCAGCATTTT.